The 30 T cell receptor beta chains listed next were all sequenced from one sample in a study of PD-L1 blockade in urothelial cancer. Clones were sequenced by immunoSEQ multiplex PCR, and TCRdb holds only the in-frame ones, with some missing. The table has some 120,000 clones, approximately 85% seen once. Time point of the sample: peripheral blood 6 weeks after treatment start. The sequences come from PBMCs, collected around atezolizumab (anti-PD-L1) treatment. These receptors were obtained from a man over 45 with urothelial cancer.

V and J are TRBV7-2 and TRBJ2-7; 8 bases fit TRBD2. Unmatched junction bases numbered 10, after V lost 5 bases and J lost 4 bases. This CDR3 is 15 amino acids long. The germline gives CDR1 SGHTA, CDR2 FQGNSA. This chain's CDR3 is CASSHPGTRVYEQYF. The CDR3, as DNA: TGTGCCAGCAGCCATCCCGGGACTAGGGTTTACGAGCAGTACTTC.

The gene calls are TRBV4-1 and TRBJ2-2; perhaps TRBD1 as D (7 bases). The length of the CDR3 is 16 residues. Trimming left V 0 bases short and J 5 bases short, with 13 bases between. CDR1 is MGHRA, CDR2 YSYEKL, per germline. CDR3 nucleotides: TGCGCCAGCAGCCAAGACCGACAGGGAGGAACCGGGGAGCTGTTTTTT. Translated: CASSQDRQGGTGELFF.

This clone was seen a single time. The chain recombines TRBV2 with TRBJ2-5; TRBD2 agrees at 12 bases. CDR1 SNHLY and CDR2 FYNNEI come from the germline V gene. The V and J ends lost 6 bases and 2 bases, in that order; junction bases with no gene match: 7. The CDR3 extends over 16 amino acids. CDR3 in DNA: TGTGCCAGCAGAGATAGACTAGCGGGGGAGCAAGAGACCCAGTACTTC. It yields the protein CASRDRLAGEQETQYF.

The chain carries TRBV27 and TRBJ2-7, with D possibly TRBD1 on 5 matching bases. V lost 2 bases and J lost 6, with 11 bases in between. Germline V gene lookup returns CDR1 MNHEY and CDR2 SMNVEV (reference sequence). The CDR3 is 13 amino acids. The CDR3 region has the DNA TGTGCCAGCAGTTTAAGGGCAGGGATCGAGCAGTACTTC. It codes for CASSLRAGIEQYF.

The rearrangement joins TRBV5-6 to TRBJ1-3, with a tentative D call TRBD1 (5 bases). From germline, CDR1 is SGHDT and CDR2 YYEEEE. Trimming took off 0 bases at V and 5 bases at J, with 15 bases between the two ends. This CDR3 is 16 amino acids long. The CDR3 region has the DNA TGTGCCAGCAGCTTGGCCCCGAGGACAACGAGAAACACCATATATTTT. Translation: CASSLAPRTTRNTIYF.

This chain uses TRBV4-2 with TRBJ2-3; D uncertain. V was clipped by 1 base and J by 4 bases, with 18 bases between them. The CDR3 loop spans 17 amino acids. Per the germline V gene, CDR1 is LGHNA and CDR2 is YNFKEQ. The CDR3 DNA follows: TGTGCCAGCAGCCAAGGGAGTTACCTATCCTGGGCAGATACGCAGTATTTT. It translates to CASSQGSYLSWADTQYF.

This chain links TRBV5-4 with TRBJ1-3; D might be TRBD1 (5 bases). Trimming removed 3 bases from V and 0 bases from J, with 10 bases in between. This CDR3 spans 15 amino acids. Germline loops: CDR1 SGHNT, CDR2 YYREEE (reference sequence). CDR3 sequence (DNA): TGTGCCAGCAGCTATGACAGCGCCTCTGGAAACACCATATATTTT. It yields the protein CASSYDSASGNTIYF.

The rearrangement uses TRBV28 and TRBJ1-1, with D unclear. The germline gives CDR1 MDHEN, CDR2 SYDVKM. The CDR3 covers 15 residues. Trimming left V 1 base short and J 8 bases short, with 17 bases between. CDR3 sequence reads: CASSLFGYESREAFF. CDR3 bases: TGTGCCAGCAGTTTATTTGGGTATGAGTCTAGGGAAGCTTTCTTT.

The chain has TRBV4-1 and TRBJ1-4; TRBD1 matches at 7 bases. The CDR3 consists of 14 residues. The V gene's germline CDR1 is MGHRA and CDR2 YSYEKL. V was pared by 1 base and J by 8 bases, with 4 bases of the junction left unmatched. The chain's CDR3 is CASSQGQGREKLFF. The CDR3 DNA sequence: TGCGCCAGCAGCCAAGGACAGGGAAGGGAAAAACTGTTTTTT.

This clone was recorded once. V is TRBV11-3 and J is TRBJ2-1; the match to TRBD2 covers 8 bases. This CDR3 is built from 17 residues. The V segment lost 2 bases and the J segment 2 bases; nucleotides outside the gene matches: 8. Germline CDR1 is SGHNT and CDR2 is YENEEA. Written as DNA, the CDR3 is TGTGCCAGCAGCTTAAATAGCGGGAAAGTCCCCTACAATGAGCAGTTCTTC. As protein: CASSLNSGKVPYNEQFF.

The gene calls are TRBV7-9 and TRBJ1-2; 10 nucleotides line up with TRBD1. The germline gives CDR1 SEHNR, CDR2 FQNEAQ (reference sequence). The CDR3 runs to 16 residues. Trimming at V came to 5 bases and at J to 4 bases, leaving 10 bases not matched to a gene. CDR3 in amino acids: CASSPLRTGGGYGYTF. CDR3 in DNA: TGTGCCAGCAGCCCACTTCGGACAGGGGGGGGCTATGGCTACACCTTC.

This chain joins TRBV14 and TRBJ1-1; 7 bases match TRBD1. The J segment lost 0 bases and the V segment lost 4 bases, leaving 2 bases of the junction unmatched. The CDR3 has 14 residues. From germline, CDR1 is SGHDN and CDR2 FVKESK. The CDR3 nucleotides are TGTGCCAGCAGCCCGGGACAGCTGAACACTGAAGCTTTCTTT. Translation: CASSPGQLNTEAFF.

The chain combines TRBV5-4 with TRBJ2-7, with D tentatively TRBD2 (6 bases). Between the trimmed V and J ends, which lost 2 bases and 6 bases, there was a span of 12 bases. CDR1 and CDR2 from the germline V gene are SGHNT and YYREEE (reference sequence). CDR3 length: 13 residues. The CDR3 spells CASSFVLAPEQYF. The DNA of the CDR3 is TGTGCCAGCAGCTTTGTGCTAGCGCCCGAGCAGTACTTC.

The V call is TRBV19, the J call TRBJ2-1; TRBD2 aligns across 13 bases. Germline loops: CDR1 LNHDA, CDR2 SQIVND (reference sequence). The junction had 6 bases not matched to a gene; V was cut back by 6 bases and J by 1 base. The CDR3 loop spans 17 amino acids. CDR3 residues: CASSLLLAGGSYNEQFF. The CDR3 DNA sequence: TGTGCCAGTAGCCTCTTACTAGCGGGAGGGTCCTACAATGAGCAGTTCTTC.

The chain recombines TRBV19 with TRBJ2-2, with D hard to call. V gave up 3 bases and J gave up 3 bases, with 2 bases separating them. CDR1 and CDR2 from the germline V gene are LNHDA and SQIVND (reference sequence). There are 12 residues in the CDR3. The CDR3 DNA is TGTGCCAGTAGTATCGACACCGGGGAGCTGTTTTTT. It translates to CASSIDTGELFF.

The V call is TRBV19, the J call TRBJ1-1, with 7 bases identical to TRBD1. The V segment lost 3 bases and the J segment 6 bases; nucleotides outside the gene matches: 7. In germline, CDR1 is LNHDA, CDR2 SQIVND (reference sequence). The CDR3 is 14 amino acids. CDR3 sequence reads: CASSITGAGAEAFF. In DNA, the CDR3 is TGTGCCAGTAGTATTACAGGGGCTGGCGCTGAAGCTTTCTTT.

The chain couples TRBV7-8 to TRBJ1-5, with 9 bases identical to TRBD1. The CDR3 runs 14 residues. Germline trimming cut 5 bases from V and 6 bases from J; bases unmatched to any gene: 5. CDR1 is SGHVS, CDR2 FQNEAQ, per germline. The CDR3 region has the DNA TGTGCCAGCAGCCCAACAGGGGGCAGTCAGCCCCAGCATTTT. It is translated as CASSPTGGSQPQHF.

This chain links TRBV5-8 with TRBJ2-1, with 10 bases that match TRBD2. In germline, CDR1 is SGHTS, CDR2 YDEGEE. The J segment lost 2 bases and the V segment lost 2 bases, leaving 1 base of the junction unmatched. The CDR3 length is 15 residues. The CDR3, as DNA: TGTGCCAGCAGCTTCAGCGGGAGGGCCTACAATGAGCAGTTCTTC. This translates into CASSFSGRAYNEQFF.

The rearrangement links TRBV6-6 to TRBJ1-1, with 8 bases identical to TRBD1. Germline CDR1 MNHNY, CDR2 SVGAGI (reference sequence). The CDR3 totals 16 residues. V dropped 0 bases and J dropped 6; count of bases not matched to a gene: 9. This CDR3 reads CASSYSSGQGVPEAFF. CDR3 nucleotide sequence: TGTGCCAGCAGTTACTCCTCCGGACAGGGTGTCCCTGAAGCTTTCTTT.

The rearrangement joins TRBV11-2 to TRBJ2-1; D call uncertain. The CDR3 is made up of 13 amino acids. Germline CDR1 SGHAT, CDR2 FQNNGV. Trimming left V 0 bases short and J 7 bases short, with 7 bases between. CDR3 protein: CASSLERENEQFF. CDR3 coding DNA: TGTGCCAGCAGCTTAGAAAGAGAAAATGAGCAGTTCTTC.

This clone was detected a few times. The J gene is TRBJ1-1, the V gene TRBV4-2, with 9 bases aligning to TRBD1. The V and J ends lost 4 bases and 5 bases, in that order; junction bases with no gene match: 5. The CDR3 covers 14 residues. Germline CDR1 is LGHNA and CDR2 is YNFKEQ. Here the CDR3 reads CASSREQGATEAFF. In DNA, the CDR3 is TGTGCCAGCAGCCGTGAACAGGGGGCAACTGAAGCTTTCTTT.

The chain recombines TRBV2 with TRBJ2-7, with 8 bases matching TRBD2. Germline V lookup: CDR1 SNHLY, CDR2 FYNNEI. V gave up 7 bases and J gave up 5 bases; unmatched junction bases: 13. The CDR3 length is 15 residues. CDR3 sequence (DNA): TGTGCCAGCAACCTGGGGGGGACTAGTTCCAACGAGCAGTACTTC. Translating it yields CASNLGGTSSNEQYF.

V is TRBV11-2 and J is TRBJ2-1, with TRBD2 matching over 10 bases. Germline CDR1 SGHAT, CDR2 FQNNGV. The CDR3 extends over 14 amino acids. J was trimmed by 6 bases and V by 4 bases; bases with no gene match: 3. In DNA, the CDR3 is TGTGCCAGCAGCTCACTAGCGGGAAGCAATGAGCAGTTCTTC. Translation gives CASSSLAGSNEQFF.

This chain uses TRBV27 with TRBJ2-5; 9 nucleotides line up with TRBD2. Germline CDR1 and CDR2: MNHEY and SMNVEV (reference sequence). This CDR3 has 15 amino acids. Trimming took 5 bases from V and 4 from J; bases not matched to a gene: 8. This chain's CDR3 is CASSIAGAGVETQYF. The CDR3 nucleotides are TGTGCCAGCAGTATAGCGGGAGCCGGGGTAGAGACCCAGTACTTC.

The chain joins TRBV19 to TRBJ2-2; 9 bases line up with TRBD2. V lost 3 bases, J lost 1 base, and 6 bases stayed unmatched. This CDR3 spans 17 amino acids. Germline V gene lookup returns CDR1 LNHDA and CDR2 SQIVND (reference sequence). The CDR3 region has the DNA TGTGCCAGTAGTATCCAAAGACTAGCGGAGAACACCGGGGAGCTGTTTTTT. Translation: CASSIQRLAENTGELFF.

The chain recombines TRBV9 with TRBJ1-3; D possibly corresponds to TRBD1 (5 bases). The length of the CDR3 is 16 residues. Germline V gene data show CDR1 as SGDLS and CDR2 as YYNGEE. Trimming took 4 bases from V and 4 from J, leaving 18 bases between them. Here the CDR3 reads CASSQKSQVTGNTIYF. The CDR3 DNA is TGTGCCAGCAGCCAAAAATCACAGGTCACAGGAAACACCATATATTTT.

The gene calls are TRBV7-9 and TRBJ1-1, with D perhaps matching TRBD1 (5 bases). Per germline, CDR1 SEHNR and CDR2 FQNEAQ (reference sequence). Trimming took 1 base from V and 4 from J, leaving 10 bases between them. This CDR3 spans 14 amino acids. The CDR3 protein is CASSLGGEGTEAFF. CDR3 coding DNA: TGTGCCAGCAGCTTAGGAGGGGAGGGCACTGAAGCTTTCTTT.

The chain joins TRBV5-5 to TRBJ2-1; 8 positions agree with TRBD1. From germline, CDR1 is SGHKS and CDR2 YYEKEE (reference sequence). The CDR3 extends over 16 amino acids. Germline trimming cut 3 bases from V and 0 bases from J; bases unmatched to any gene: 5. As DNA, the CDR3 is TGTGCCAGCAGCTCAAGGACAGGGAGCTCCTACAATGAGCAGTTCTTC. It encodes CASSSRTGSSYNEQFF.

In this sample, this clone turned up once. This rearrangement joins TRBV2 to TRBJ2-7; 12 nucleotides match TRBD1. CDR3 length equals 16 residues. CDR1 and CDR2 (germline): SNHLY, FYNNEI. V was clipped by 6 bases and J by 6 bases; unmatched bases: 12. In nucleotides, the CDR3 is TGTGCCAGCAGGTCTCGATCCGGGACAGGGGGCCTCGAGCAGTACTTC. Protein: CASRSRSGTGGLEQYF.

This chain joins TRBV6-6 and TRBJ2-2; 7 bases agree with TRBD2. The CDR3 consists of 16 residues. From germline, CDR1 is MNHNY and CDR2 SVGAGI (reference sequence). V gave up 2 bases and J gave up 1 base; unmatched junction bases: 4. As DNA, the CDR3 is TGTGCCAGCAGTTACACGCCTAGCGGGAACACCGGGGAGCTGTTTTTT. It translates to CASSYTPSGNTGELFF.